This T cell receptor beta chain was obtained from a study of blood T cells in healthy people across ages (dated by TCRdb to 2013 to 2016). In terms of the full investigation: Template switching captured roughly one uniquely barcoded TCR beta cDNA molecule per two T cells in model experiments. To track age-related changes in TCR beta repertoire diversity, the study relied on deep sequencing normalized with unique cDNA molecular identifiers. The donors were split into four age groups: young (average 16 years), middle-aged (roughly 39), aged (approximately 59) and long-lived (approximately 80). To avoid experimental bias, donors of different ages were distributed randomly across sequencing lanes. Using the same blood draw, the study looked at two additional independent replicas of 1 million unique cDNA reads for two donors, one aged 18 to 29 and the other aged 80 or older. Findings and caveats that apply to the study as a whole: Observed TCR beta diversity correlated strongly with the percentage of naive T cells measured by flow cytometry. Donor CMV infection status was unknown, potentially confounding age-related changes in expanded clonotypes. Total diversity estimates from one million sequenced T cells were considered lower bounds and underestimates. As age increased, observed TCR beta diversity per million T cells dropped in a roughly linear way, and a significant reduction was already evident by age 40. Since profiling was done on bulk unsorted PBMCs, naive and antigen-experienced compartments could not be conclusively compared. The long-lived group showed more naive CD4+ T cells, fewer expanded clones and increased TCR diversity than the aged group, suggesting age selection.

As to this clonotype: This clone's antigen is unknown. The record has no base qualities; no much larger clone is one base away.

The library was produced with 5' RACE. Sequencing instrument: Illumina HiSeq 2500. The second PCR ran for roughly 7 to 12 cycles and used a J-beta primer mix along with a sample-barcoded 5' primer. A template-switch 5' adaptor carrying 12 random nucleotides introduced a unique molecular identifier onto each TCR beta cDNA molecule. Each sample yielded at least 3 million CDR3-containing paired-end reads. First-strand cDNA was synthesized from all RNA with the Mint cDNA synthesis kit, primed by a TRBC-specific oligonucleotide. All cDNA was treated with uracil-DNA glycosylase and then went through a first 18-cycle PCR with the universal primers M1SS and BC2_uni_R. Processing in the source paper ran as follows. For normalization, 1 million high-quality reads, each with a distinct molecular identifier, were randomly selected from each sample. Reads sharing molecular identifiers were discarded rather than binned into consensus sequences. MiTCR, with a Q25 quality threshold and the strictest error-elimination algorithm, was used for CDR3 identification, clonotype clustering and error correction. Lower-bound total TCR beta diversity was estimated with a nonparametric unseen species model using Euler transformation. TCRdb redid the processing of the public reads, applying fastp at Q25 and MiXCR, and retained in-frame beta chains. Merged by CDR3 protein, the rows form single entries marked with the most common genes and DNA. These V and J calls originate from TCRdb's pipeline instead of the authors' own analysis. Recorded for this sample are 700,000 to 850,000 distinct CDR3 sequences; 40% to 65% of them occurred a single time. Approximately 41% of the sample is in the top ten clones.

From its cysteine to its phenylalanine, the CDR3 spans 12 amino acids. Just CDR3 DNA is preserved here, 36 bases in frame from base 1. V drops 6 bases and J drops 10 bases, leaving 13 bases in between. Looking up the germline V gene yields CDR1 SNHLY and CDR2 FYNNEI. Donors were 39 systemically healthy Caucasian individuals from Russia aged roughly 6 to 95 years. Each donor gave approximately 9.3 milliliters of peripheral blood, collected into EDTA-treated Vacutainer tubes. PBMCs were isolated by Ficoll-Paque density-gradient centrifugation, with at least 6.5 million obtained per sample. Trizol reagent was used to extract total RNA from the PBMCs, yielding at least 6 micrograms per sample. The percentages of naive CD45RAhigh/CD27high T cells were determined by flow cytometry on a PBMC aliquot from every donor.

The receptor comes from a man older than 75 in good health. The V gene is TRBV2 and the J gene is TRBJ2-1; the D gene identity is not certain. The sample comprised blood. Read as DNA, the sequence is TGTGCCAGCAGGCGCGGCGTCGGCGAGCAGTTCTTC. Translated, it gives CASRRGVGEQFF.